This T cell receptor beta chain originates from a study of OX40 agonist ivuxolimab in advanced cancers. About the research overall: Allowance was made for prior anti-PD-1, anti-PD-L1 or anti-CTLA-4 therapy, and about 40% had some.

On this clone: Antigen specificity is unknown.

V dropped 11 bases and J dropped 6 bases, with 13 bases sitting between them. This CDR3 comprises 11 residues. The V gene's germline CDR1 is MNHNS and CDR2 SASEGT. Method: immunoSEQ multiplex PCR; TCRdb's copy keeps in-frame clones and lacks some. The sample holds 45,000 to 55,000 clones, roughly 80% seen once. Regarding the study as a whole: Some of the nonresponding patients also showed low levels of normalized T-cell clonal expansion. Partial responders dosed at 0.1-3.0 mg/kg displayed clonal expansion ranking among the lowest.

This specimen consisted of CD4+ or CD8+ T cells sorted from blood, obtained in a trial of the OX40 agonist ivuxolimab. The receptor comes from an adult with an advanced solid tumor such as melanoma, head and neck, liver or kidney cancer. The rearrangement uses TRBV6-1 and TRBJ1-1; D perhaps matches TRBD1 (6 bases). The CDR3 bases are TGTGCCGTAGGGGGGGCCCCTGAAGCTTTCTTT. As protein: CAVGGAPEAFF.